This T cell receptor beta chain stems from a study of blood T cell repertoires in COVID-19. Study in general: The cDNA or gDNA used as material had been derived from T cells, B-cell-depleted T cells, or PBMCs.

Methods used by the authors: Estimated nucleated cell counts came from reference gene primer amplification. The protocol was immunoSEQ multiplex PCR, while the TCRdb copy is restricted to in-frame clones and leaves out a portion. Clone size and the V and J calls come from that table; the DNA yielded D and trimming. Of about 81,000 clones in the sample, roughly 88% were seen once. The CDR3 runs 14 residues. CDR1 and CDR2 (germline): LNHDA, SQIVND (reference sequence). V lost 6 bases to trimming and J lost 3 bases, with 14 bases between them. Sequenced: peripheral blood. The V call is TRBV19, the J call TRBJ1-1; D perhaps matches TRBD1 (5 bases). The receptor's source is a human donor in a cohort sampled during active COVID-19. CDR3 sequence: CASSGPGFHTEAFF. CDR3 coding DNA: TGTGCCAGTAGCGGACCAGGGTTTCACACTGAAGCTTTCTTT.